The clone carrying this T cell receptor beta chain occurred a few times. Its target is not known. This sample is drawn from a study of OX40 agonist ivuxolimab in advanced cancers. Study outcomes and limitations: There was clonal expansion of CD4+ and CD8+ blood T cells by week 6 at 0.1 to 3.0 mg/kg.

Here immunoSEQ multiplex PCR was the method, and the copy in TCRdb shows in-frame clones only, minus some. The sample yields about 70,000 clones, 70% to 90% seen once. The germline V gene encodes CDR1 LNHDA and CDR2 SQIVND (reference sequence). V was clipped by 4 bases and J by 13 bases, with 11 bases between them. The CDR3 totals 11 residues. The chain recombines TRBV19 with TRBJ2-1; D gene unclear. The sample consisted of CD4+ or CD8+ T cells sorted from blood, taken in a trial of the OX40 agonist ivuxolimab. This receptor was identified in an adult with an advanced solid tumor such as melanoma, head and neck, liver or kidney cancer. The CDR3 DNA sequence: TGTGCCAGTAGTACTGGGCAGACCCAGTTCTTC. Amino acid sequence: CASSTGQTQFF.